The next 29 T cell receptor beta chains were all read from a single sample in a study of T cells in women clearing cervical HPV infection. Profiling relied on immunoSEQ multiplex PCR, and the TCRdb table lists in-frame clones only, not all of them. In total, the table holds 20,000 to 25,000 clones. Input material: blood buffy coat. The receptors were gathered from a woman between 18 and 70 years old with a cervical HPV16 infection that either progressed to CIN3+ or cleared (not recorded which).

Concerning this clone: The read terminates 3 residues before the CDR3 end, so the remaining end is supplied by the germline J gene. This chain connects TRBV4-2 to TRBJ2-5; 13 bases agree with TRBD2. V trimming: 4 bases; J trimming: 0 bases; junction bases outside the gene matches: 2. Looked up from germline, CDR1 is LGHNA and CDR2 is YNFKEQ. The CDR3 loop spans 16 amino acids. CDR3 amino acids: CASSPTSGRDQETQYF. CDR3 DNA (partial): TGTGCCAGCAGCCCAACTAGCGGGAGGGACCAAGAGACC.

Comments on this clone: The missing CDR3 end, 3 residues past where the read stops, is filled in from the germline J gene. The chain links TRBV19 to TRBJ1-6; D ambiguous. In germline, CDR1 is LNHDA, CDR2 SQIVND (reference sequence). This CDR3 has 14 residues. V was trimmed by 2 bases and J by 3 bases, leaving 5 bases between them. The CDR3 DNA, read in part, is TGTGCCAGTAGTATACAGGACTATAATTCACCC. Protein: CASSIQDYNSP. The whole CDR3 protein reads CASSIQDYNSPLHF.

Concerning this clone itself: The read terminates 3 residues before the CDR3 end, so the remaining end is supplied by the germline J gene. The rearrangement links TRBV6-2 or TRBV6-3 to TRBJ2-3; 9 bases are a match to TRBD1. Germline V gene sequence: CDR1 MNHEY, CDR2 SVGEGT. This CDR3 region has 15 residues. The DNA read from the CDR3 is TGTGCCAGCAGCGGAGGACAGGGGAGCAAAGAGACG. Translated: CASSGGQGSKET. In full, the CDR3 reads CASSGGQGSKETQYF.

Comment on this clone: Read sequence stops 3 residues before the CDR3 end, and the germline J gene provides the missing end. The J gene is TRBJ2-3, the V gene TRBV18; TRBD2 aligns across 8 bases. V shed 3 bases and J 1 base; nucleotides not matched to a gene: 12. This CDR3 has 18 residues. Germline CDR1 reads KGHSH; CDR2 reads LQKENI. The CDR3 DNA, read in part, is TGTGCCAGCTCACCTACCGGGTCTAGCGGGTACCGCACAGATACG. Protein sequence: CASSPTGSSGYRTDT. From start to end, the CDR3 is CASSPTGSSGYRTDTQYF.

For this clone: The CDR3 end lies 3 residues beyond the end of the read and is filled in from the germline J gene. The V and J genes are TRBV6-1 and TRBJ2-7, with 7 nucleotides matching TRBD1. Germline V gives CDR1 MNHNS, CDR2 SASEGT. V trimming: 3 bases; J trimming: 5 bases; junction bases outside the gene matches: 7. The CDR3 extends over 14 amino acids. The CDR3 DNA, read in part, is TGTGCCAGCAGTGAGCGACAGGGTGGAAACGAG. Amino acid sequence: CASSERQGGNE. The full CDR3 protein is CASSERQGGNEQYF.

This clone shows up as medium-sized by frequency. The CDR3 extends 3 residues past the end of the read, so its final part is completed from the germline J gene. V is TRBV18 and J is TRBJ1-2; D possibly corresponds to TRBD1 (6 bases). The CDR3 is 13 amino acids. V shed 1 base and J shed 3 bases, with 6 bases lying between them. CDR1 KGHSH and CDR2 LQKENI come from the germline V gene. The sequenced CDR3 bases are TGTGCCAGCTCACCACGGACAGACTATGGC. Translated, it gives CASSPRTDYG. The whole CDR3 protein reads CASSPRTDYGYTF.

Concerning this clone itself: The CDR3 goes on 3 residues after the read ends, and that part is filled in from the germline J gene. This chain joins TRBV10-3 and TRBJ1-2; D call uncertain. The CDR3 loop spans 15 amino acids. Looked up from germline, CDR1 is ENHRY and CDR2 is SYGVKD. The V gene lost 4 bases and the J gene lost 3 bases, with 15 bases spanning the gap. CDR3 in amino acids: CAISGGQKVDYGYTF. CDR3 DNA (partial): TGTGCCATCAGTGGCGGGCAGAAGGTTGACTATGGC.

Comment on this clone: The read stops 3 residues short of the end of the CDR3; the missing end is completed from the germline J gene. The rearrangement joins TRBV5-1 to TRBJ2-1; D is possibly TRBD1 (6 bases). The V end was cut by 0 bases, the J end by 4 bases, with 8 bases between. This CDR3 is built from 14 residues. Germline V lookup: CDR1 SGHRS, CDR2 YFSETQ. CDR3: CASSLGQAYNEQFF. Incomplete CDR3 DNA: TGCGCCAGCAGCTTGGGACAGGCATACAATGAG.

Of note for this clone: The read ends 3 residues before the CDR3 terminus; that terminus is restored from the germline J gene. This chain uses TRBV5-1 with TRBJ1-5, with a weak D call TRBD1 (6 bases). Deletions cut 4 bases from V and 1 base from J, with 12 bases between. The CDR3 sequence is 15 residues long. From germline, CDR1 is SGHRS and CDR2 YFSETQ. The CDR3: CASSETGRSNQPQHF. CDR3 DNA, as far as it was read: TGCGCCAGCAGCGAAACAGGGAGAAGCAATCAGCCC.

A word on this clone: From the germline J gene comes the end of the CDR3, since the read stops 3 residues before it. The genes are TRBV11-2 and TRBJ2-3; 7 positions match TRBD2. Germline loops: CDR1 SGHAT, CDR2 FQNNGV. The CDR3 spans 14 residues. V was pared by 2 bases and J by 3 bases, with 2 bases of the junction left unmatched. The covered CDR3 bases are TGTGCCAGCAGCTTATGGGAGGGGACAGATACG. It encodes CASSLWEGTDT. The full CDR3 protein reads CASSLWEGTDTQYF.

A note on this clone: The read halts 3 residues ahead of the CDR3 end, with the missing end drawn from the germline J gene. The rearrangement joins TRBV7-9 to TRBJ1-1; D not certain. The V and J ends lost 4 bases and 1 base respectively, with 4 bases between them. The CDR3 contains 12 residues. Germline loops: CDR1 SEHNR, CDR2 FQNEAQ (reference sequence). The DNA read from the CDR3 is TGTGCCAGCAGCTATCAGAACACTGAA. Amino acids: CASSYQNTE. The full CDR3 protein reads CASSYQNTEAFF.

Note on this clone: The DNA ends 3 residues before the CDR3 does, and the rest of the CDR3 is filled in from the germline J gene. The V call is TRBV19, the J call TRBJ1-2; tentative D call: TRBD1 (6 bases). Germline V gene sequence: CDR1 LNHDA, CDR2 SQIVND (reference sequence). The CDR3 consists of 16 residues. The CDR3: CASSITFRFRTDTYTF. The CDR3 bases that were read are TGTGCCAGTAGTATAACTTTCCGTTTTAGGACAGATACC.

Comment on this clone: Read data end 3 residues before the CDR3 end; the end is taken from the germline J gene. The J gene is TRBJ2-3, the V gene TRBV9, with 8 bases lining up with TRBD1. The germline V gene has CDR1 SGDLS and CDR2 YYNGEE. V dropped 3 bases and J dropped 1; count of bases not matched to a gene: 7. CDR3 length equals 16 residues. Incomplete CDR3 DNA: TGTGCCAGCAGCGAGAGTGACAGGGGAGGCACAGATACG. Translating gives CASSESDRGGTDT. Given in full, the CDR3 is CASSESDRGGTDTQYF.

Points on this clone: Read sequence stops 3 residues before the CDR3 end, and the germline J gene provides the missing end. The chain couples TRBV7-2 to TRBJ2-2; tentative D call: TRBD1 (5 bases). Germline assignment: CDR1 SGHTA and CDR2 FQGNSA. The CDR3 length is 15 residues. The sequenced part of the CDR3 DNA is TGTGCCAGCAGCTTAGCGGGTCAGGGTACCTCACCG. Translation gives CASSLAGQGTSP. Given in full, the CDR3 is CASSLAGQGTSPLFF.

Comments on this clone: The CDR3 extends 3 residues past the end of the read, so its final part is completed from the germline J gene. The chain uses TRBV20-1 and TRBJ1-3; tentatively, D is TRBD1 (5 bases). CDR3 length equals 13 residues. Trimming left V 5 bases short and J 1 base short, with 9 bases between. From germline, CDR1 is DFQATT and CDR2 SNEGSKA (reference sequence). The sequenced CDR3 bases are TGCAGTGCTGTACAGGATTCTGGAAACACC. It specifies CSAVQDSGNT. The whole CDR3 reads CSAVQDSGNTIYF.

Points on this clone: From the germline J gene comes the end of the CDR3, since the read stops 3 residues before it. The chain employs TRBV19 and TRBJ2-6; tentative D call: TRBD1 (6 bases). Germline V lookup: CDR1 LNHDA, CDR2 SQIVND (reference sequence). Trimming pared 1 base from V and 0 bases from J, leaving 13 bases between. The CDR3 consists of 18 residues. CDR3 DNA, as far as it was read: TGTGCCAGTAGTATAGGGGGGCGGAGAAACTCTGGGGCCAACGTC. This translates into CASSIGGRRNSGANV. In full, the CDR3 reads CASSIGGRRNSGANVLTF.

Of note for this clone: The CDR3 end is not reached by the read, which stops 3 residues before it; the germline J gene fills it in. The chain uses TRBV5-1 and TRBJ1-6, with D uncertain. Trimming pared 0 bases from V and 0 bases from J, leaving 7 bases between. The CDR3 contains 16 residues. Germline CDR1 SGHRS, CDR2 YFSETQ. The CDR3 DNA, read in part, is TGCGCCAGCAGCTTGGACGACAACTCCTATAATTCACCC. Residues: CASSLDDNSYNSP. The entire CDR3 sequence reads CASSLDDNSYNSPLHF.

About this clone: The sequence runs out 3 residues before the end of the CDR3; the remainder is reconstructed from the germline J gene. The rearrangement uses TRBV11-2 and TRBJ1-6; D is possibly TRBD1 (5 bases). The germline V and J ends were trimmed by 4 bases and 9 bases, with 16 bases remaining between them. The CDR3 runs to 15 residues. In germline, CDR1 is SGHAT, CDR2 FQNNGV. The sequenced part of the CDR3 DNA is TGTGCCAGCAGCTACCCTGGACGAGGGGCTTCACCC. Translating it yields CASSYPGRGASP. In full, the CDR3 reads CASSYPGRGASPLHF.

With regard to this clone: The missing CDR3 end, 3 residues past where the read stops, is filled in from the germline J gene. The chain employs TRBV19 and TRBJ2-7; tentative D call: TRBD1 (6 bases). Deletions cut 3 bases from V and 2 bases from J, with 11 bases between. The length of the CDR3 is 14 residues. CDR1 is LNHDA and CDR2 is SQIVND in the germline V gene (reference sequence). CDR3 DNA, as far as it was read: TGTGCCAGTAGTATGGGCAGGGGCCCCTACGAG. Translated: CASSMGRGPYE. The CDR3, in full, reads CASSMGRGPYEQYF.

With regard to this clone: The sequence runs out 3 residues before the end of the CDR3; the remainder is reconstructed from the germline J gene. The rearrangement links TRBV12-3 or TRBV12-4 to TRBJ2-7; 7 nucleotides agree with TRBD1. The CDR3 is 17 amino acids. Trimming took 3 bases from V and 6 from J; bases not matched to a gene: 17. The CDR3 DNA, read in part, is TGTGCCAGCAGTTTTGGCAGGTACCCGATTCACAGGGGCGAG. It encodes CASSFGRYPIHRGE. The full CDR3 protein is CASSFGRYPIHRGEQYF.

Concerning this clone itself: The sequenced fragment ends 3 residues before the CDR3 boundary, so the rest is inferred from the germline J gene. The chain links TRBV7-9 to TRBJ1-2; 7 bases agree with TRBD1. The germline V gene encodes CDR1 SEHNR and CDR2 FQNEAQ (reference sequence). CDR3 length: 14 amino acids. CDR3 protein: CASSLAGQSYDYTF. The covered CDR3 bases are TGTGCCAGCAGCTTAGCGGGACAGTCCTACGAC.

The DNA read from the CDR3 is TGCGCCAGCAGCCAAGGCAGGTCCGCCTACGAG. Translation gives CASSQGRSAYE. The full CDR3 reads CASSQGRSAYEQYF. The chain joins TRBV4-1 to TRBJ2-7; D is ambiguous. The sequenced fragment ends 3 residues before the CDR3 boundary, so the rest is inferred from the germline J gene. CDR1 is MGHRA, CDR2 YSYEKL, per germline. The CDR3 consists of 14 residues. V lost 1 base to trimming and J lost 2 bases, with 9 bases between them.

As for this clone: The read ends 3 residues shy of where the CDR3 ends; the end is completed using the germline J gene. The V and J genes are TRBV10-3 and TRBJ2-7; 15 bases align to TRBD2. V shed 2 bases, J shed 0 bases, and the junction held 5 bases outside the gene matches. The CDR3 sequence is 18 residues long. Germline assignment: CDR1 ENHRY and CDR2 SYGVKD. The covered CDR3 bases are TGTGCCATCAGTGAGGGGACTAGCGGGGGGCCGAACTCCTACGAG. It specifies CAISEGTSGGPNSYE. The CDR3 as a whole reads CAISEGTSGGPNSYEQYF.

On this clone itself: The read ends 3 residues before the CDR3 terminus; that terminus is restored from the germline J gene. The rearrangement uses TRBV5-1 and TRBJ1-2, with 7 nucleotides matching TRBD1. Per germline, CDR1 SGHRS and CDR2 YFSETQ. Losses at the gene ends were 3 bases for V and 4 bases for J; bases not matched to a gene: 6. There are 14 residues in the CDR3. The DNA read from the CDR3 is TGCGCCAGCAGCTCCTTCGACAGGGCCTATGGC. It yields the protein CASSSFDRAYG. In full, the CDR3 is CASSSFDRAYGYTF. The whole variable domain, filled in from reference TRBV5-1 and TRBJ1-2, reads KAGVTQTPRYLIKTRGQQVTLSCSPISGHRSVSWYQQTPGQGLQFLFEYFSETQRNKGNFPGRFSGRQFSNSRSEMNVSTLELGDSALYLCASSSFDRAYGYTFGSGTRLTVV.

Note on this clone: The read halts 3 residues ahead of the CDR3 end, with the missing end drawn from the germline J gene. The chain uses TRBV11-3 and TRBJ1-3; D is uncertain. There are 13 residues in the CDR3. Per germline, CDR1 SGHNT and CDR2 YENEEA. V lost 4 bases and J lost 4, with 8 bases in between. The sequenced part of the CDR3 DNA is TGTGCCAGCAGCTCTTCCCGGGGAAACACC. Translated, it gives CASSSSRGNT. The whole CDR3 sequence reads CASSSSRGNTIYF.

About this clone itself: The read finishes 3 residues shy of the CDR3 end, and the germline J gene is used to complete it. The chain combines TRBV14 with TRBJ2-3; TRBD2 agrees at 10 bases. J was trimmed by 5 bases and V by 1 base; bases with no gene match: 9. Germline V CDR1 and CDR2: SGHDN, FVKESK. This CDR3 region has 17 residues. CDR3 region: CASSQAGIAGGKDTQYF. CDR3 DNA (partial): TGTGCCAGCAGCCAAGCCGGAATAGCGGGAGGTAAAGATACG. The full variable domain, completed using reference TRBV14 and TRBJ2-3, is EAGVTQFPSHSVIEKGQTVTLRCDPISGHDNLYWYRRVMGKEIKFLLHFVKESKQDESGMPNNRFLAERTGGTYSTLKVQPAELEDSGVYFCASSQAGIAGGKDTQYFGPGTRLTVL.

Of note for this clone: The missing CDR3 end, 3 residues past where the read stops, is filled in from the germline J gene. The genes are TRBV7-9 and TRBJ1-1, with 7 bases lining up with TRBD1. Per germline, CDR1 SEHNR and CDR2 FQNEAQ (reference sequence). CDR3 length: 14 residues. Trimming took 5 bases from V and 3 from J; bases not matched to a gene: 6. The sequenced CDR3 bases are TGTGCCAGCAGCCCTGGGACAGCCTACACTGAA. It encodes CASSPGTAYTE. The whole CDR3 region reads CASSPGTAYTEAFF. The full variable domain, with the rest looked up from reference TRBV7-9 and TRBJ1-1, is DTGVSQNPRHKITKRGQNVTFRCDPISEHNRLYWYRQTLGQGPEFLTYFQNEAQLEKSRLLSDRFSAERPKGSFSTLEIQRTEQGDSAMYLCASSPGTAYTEAFFGQGTRLTVV.

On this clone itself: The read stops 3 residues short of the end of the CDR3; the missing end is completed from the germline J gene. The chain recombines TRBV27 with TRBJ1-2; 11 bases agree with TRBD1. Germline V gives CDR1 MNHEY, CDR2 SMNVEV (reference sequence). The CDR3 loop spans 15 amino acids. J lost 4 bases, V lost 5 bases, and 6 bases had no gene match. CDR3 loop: CASSPGQGAVYGYTF. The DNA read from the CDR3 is TGTGCCAGCAGTCCCGGACAGGGGGCAGTCTATGGC.

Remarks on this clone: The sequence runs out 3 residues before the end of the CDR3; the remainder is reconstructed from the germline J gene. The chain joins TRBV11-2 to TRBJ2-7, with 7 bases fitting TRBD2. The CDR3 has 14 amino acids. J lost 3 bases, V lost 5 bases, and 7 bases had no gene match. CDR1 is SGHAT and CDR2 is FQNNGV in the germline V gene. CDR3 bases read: TGTGCCAGCAGCACCTCTAGCGGTGGCTACGAG. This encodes CASSTSSGGYE. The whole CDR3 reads CASSTSSGGYEQYF.